These T cell receptor beta chains were read from a single sample in a study of response to subunit inactivated influenza vaccine. Each CDR3 protein is one row after TCRdb ran MiXCR on the RT-PCR reads. The repertoire holds about 520,000 distinct CDR3 sequences, roughly 27% seen once, with 1.9% in the top ten. Sequencing used CD4+ T cells sorted from PBMCs, obtained about 5 days after vaccination. These receptors all stem from a man in his fifties who received an inactivated influenza vaccine. CDR3s include the opening cysteine and the closing phenylalanine or tryptophan. The D gene is left open where the match is weak. Size tells how often a clone was seen (once, few, many) or the class of an expanded clone, and some rows leave it out.

clone size | J gene | V gene | D gene | CDR3 protein | CDR3 DNA
NA | TRBJ2-3 | TRBV5-6 | NA | CASSDVTGLITDTQYF | TGTGCCAGCAGCGACGTAACAGGACTGATCACAGATACGCAGTATTTT
few | TRBJ2-7 | TRBV11-2 | NA | CASSDEGVFSSYEQYF | TGTGCCAGCAGCGACGAGGGTGTGTTTAGCTCCTACGAGCAGTACTTC
few | TRBJ2-1 | TRBV20-1 | TRBD2 | CSARVSSGGAYEQFF | TGCAGTGCTAGAGTTAGTAGCGGGGGGGCATATGAGCAGTTCTTC
few | TRBJ2-7 | TRBV11-2 | TRBD2 | CASSVSGGLAGTEQYF | TGTGCCAGCAGCGTGTCAGGCGGCCTAGCGGGAACCGAGCAGTACTTC
NA | TRBJ2-1 | TRBV14 | TRBD1 | CASRQGASNEQFF | TGTGCCAGCAGACAGGGGGCGAGTAATGAGCAGTTCTTC
NA | TRBJ2-1 | TRBV9 | TRBD2 | CASSVGLTSGNNEQFF | TGTGCCAGCAGCGTGGGACTGACTAGCGGAAACAATGAGCAGTTCTTC
NA | TRBJ1-4 | TRBV5-1 | NA | CASSPTTGMELFF | TGCGCCAGCAGCCCGACCACGGGTATGGAACTGTTTTTT
NA | TRBJ2-2 | TRBV20-1 | NA | CSARETARGELFF | TGCAGTGCTAGAGAGACAGCCCGGGGGGAGCTGTTTTTT
NA | TRBJ2-7 | TRBV20-1 | NA | CSARDTRGRYEQYF | TGCAGTGCTAGAGATACCAGGGGTCGATACGAGCAGTACTTC
few | TRBJ2-1 | TRBV25-1 | TRBD1 | CASSEALLRTGPEQFF | TGTGCCAGCAGTGAAGCGCTCCTTAGGACAGGCCCTGAGCAGTTCTTC
NA | TRBJ1-6 | TRBV20-1 | NA | CSATRTANSPLHF | TGCAGTGCTACCCGGACGGCTAATTCACCCCTCCACTTT
few | TRBJ2-5 | TRBV7-2 | NA | CASSLVVGVIETQYF | TGTGCCAGCAGCTTAGTGGTGGGAGTGATAGAGACCCAGTACTTC
NA | TRBJ2-5 | TRBV20-1 | NA | CSASAGAQETQYF | TGCAGTGCTAGTGCCGGAGCCCAAGAGACCCAGTACTTC
many | TRBJ1-1 | TRBV6-1 | TRBD1 | CASLTTREYRGRSTEAFF | TGTGCCAGCTTAACTACAAGGGAATACAGGGGGCGCAGCACTGAAGCTTTCTTT
NA | TRBJ2-5 | TRBV20-1 | TRBD2 | CSARAPLKRGFQETQYF | TGCAGTGCTAGAGCTCCCCTCAAGCGGGGGTTCCAAGAGACCCAGTACTTC
NA | TRBJ2-7 | TRBV28 | TRBD2 | CASSTRLLAGRSYEQYF | TGTGCCAGCAGTACTCGGTTGCTAGCGGGAAGATCCTACGAGCAGTACTTC
few | TRBJ2-1 | TRBV12-5 | TRBD1 | CASGLIGQGSEQFF | TGTGCTAGTGGTTTGATAGGACAGGGGAGTGAGCAGTTCTTC
few | TRBJ2-7 | TRBV5-5 | TRBD2 | CASSGGLAGDEQYF | TGTGCCAGCAGCGGGGGACTAGCGGGAGACGAGCAGTACTTC
NA | TRBJ2-2 | TRBV20-1 | NA | CSARRSANTGELFF | TGCAGTGCTAGGCGGAGCGCGAACACCGGGGAGCTGTTTTTT
NA | TRBJ1-1 | TRBV29-1 | NA | CSVGQIEASF | TGCAGCGTTGGACAGATTGAAGCTTCCTTT
NA | TRBJ1-3 | TRBV6-1 | TRBD1 | CASSGTGDSGNTIYF | TGTGCCAGCAGCGGGACAGGCGACTCTGGAAACACCATATATTTT
NA | TRBJ2-7 | TRBV7-8 | NA | CASSLELADFLYEQYF | TGTGCCAGCAGCTTAGAGCTAGCTGACTTTTTGTACGAGCAGTACTTC
NA | TRBJ2-1 | TRBV7-8 | TRBD1 | CASSFGTGSWNEQFF | TGTGCCAGCAGCTTTGGGACAGGGTCGTGGAATGAGCAGTTCTTC
few | TRBJ2-7 | TRBV10-3 | NA | CAISEGTLEQYF | TGTGCCATCAGTGAGGGTACGCTCGAGCAGTACTTC
NA | TRBJ2-5 | TRBV10-2 | NA | CASTKTTDNQETQYF | TGCGCCAGCACGAAAACTACGGACAACCAAGAGACCCAGTACTTC
few | TRBJ2-1 | TRBV12-3/TRBV12-4 | TRBD2 | CASKGGSVSYNEQFF | TGTGCCAGCAAGGGCGGGAGTGTCTCCTACAATGAGCAGTTCTTC
NA | TRBJ2-3 | TRBV7-3 | NA | CASSQTRDSDTQYF | TGTGCCAGCAGCCAAACTAGGGATTCAGATACGCAGTATTTT
few | TRBJ2-2 | TRBV7-2 | NA | CASSSRIVGSGELFF | TGTGCCAGCAGCTCACGCATAGTGGGATCCGGGGAGCTGTTTTTT
NA | TRBJ2-7 | TRBV6-5 | TRBD1 | CASRLGQGPYEQYF | TGTGCCAGCAGACTCGGACAGGGACCCTACGAGCAGTACTTC
NA | TRBJ2-3 | TRBV18 | TRBD1 | CASSPGQVGTDTQYF | TGTGCCAGCTCACCGGGACAGGTGGGGACAGATACGCAGTATTTT